This is a list of T cell receptor beta chains from one sample in a study of blood T cell repertoires in COVID-19. Some clones are missing from TCRdb's copy, which holds only in-frame ones; the method was immunoSEQ multiplex PCR. This table holds roughly 300,000 clones, around 90% found once. The sequenced sample consisted of PBMCs or T cells enriched from blood (not recorded which). These receptors were obtained from a woman between 40 and 55 years old with acute COVID-19. Both conserved end residues are part of each CDR3. D genes are given only for firm matches. The size of a clone is reported for some rows only, either as once, few or many, or as a class for expanded clones.

cdr3_length j_call d_call clone_size v_call cdr3_nt cdr3_aa
15 TRBJ2-3 TRBD2 - TRBV5-4 TGTGCCAGCAGCTTTCCCCTAGCGGGCACAGATACGCAGTATTTT CASSFPLAGTDTQYF
14 TRBJ2-5 TRBD2 - TRBV7-9 TGTGCCAGCAGCAAGAAGCGGGAACGGGAGACCCAGTACTTC CASSKKRERETQYF
16 TRBJ2-7 TRBD2 - TRBV4-1 TGCGCCAGCAGCCAAAGCACGTCTAGCGGAGCCTACGAGCAGTACTTC CASSQSTSSGAYEQYF
20 TRBJ2-2 TRBD2 once TRBV7-6 TGTGCCAGCAGCTTAGTAGCTCCGGGACTAGCGGAAACGAACACCGGGGAGCTGTTTTTT CASSLVAPGLAETNTGELFF
16 TRBJ1-5 TRBD1 - TRBV19 TGTGCCAGTAGTATAGATGGCAGGGGGCAGTTTCAGCCCCAGCATTTT CASSIDGRGQFQPQHF
12 TRBJ2-3 - - TRBV29-1 TGCAGCGTTGAAGAAGGGGCAGATACGCAGTATTTT CSVEEGADTQYF
14 TRBJ2-5 - - TRBV3-1/TRBV3-2 TGTGCCAGCAGCCAAGGCGGAGTCGGGGAGACCCAGTACTTC CASSQGGVGETQYF
12 TRBJ1-1 - - TRBV29-1 TGCAGCGTCCCAGGGGATCACACTGAAGCTTTCTTT CSVPGDHTEAFF
16 TRBJ1-1 - few TRBV30 TGTGCCTGGAGTCCCTATTCATCAGGGCAGGCCACTGAAGCTTTCTTT CAWSPYSSGQATEAFF
16 TRBJ2-7 TRBD2 - TRBV7-9 TGTGCCAGCAGCTCTTCATGGGCGGGAGAAGTTTACGAGCAGTACTTC CASSSSWAGEVYEQYF
15 TRBJ2-1 TRBD2 many TRBV9 TGTGCCAGCAGCGTACGGGGACTAGCGGACAATGAGCAGTTCTTC CASSVRGLADNEQFF
16 TRBJ1-1 - - TRBV15 TGTGCCACCAGCAGAGATAGGCGGGGGAGGTTCACTGAAGCTTTCTTT CATSRDRRGRFTEAFF
15 TRBJ2-3 TRBD2 once TRBV9 TGTGCCAGCAGCGTCCGGACTAGCGGCACAGATACGCAGTATTTT CASSVRTSGTDTQYF
19 TRBJ1-1 TRBD1 - TRBV2 TGTGCCAGCAGTGAAGTCTTGGGACAGGGGGCTTTGATGAACACTGAAGCTTTCTTT CASSEVLGQGALMNTEAFF
16 TRBJ2-3 - - TRBV19 TGTGCCAGTAGTAGGGGACTTTCGTTACTAACAGATACGCAGTATTTT CASSRGLSLLTDTQYF
16 TRBJ1-2 - - TRBV6-1 TGTGCCAGCAGTGTCTGGGGAGAGGGGGCTAACTATGGCTACACCTTC CASSVWGEGANYGYTF
16 TRBJ2-4 TRBD2 - TRBV3-1/TRBV3-2 TGTGCCAGCAGCCCCTCCCCGGGGGGGGCCAAAAACATTCAGTACTTC CASSPSPGGAKNIQYF
12 TRBJ2-1 - - TRBV6-7 TGTGCCAGCACGCAGGTCTACAATGAGCAGTTCTTC CASTQVYNEQFF
14 TRBJ2-7 - - TRBV4-1 TGCGCCAGCAGCCAAGAGACCGGGACTTCCGAGCAGTACTTC CASSQETGTSEQYF
11 TRBJ1-1 TRBD1 once TRBV20-1 TGCAGTGCTGACAGGGAGACTGAAGCTTTCTTT CSADRETEAFF
15 TRBJ2-4 TRBD2 - TRBV7-8 TGTGCCAGCAGCTTTGGGCAGGGAGGGCAAAACATTCAGTACTTC CASSFGQGGQNIQYF
16 TRBJ2-6 - once TRBV7-9 TGTGCCAGCAGCTCGGATCGGGACTCTGGGGCCAACGTCCTGACTTTC CASSSDRDSGANVLTF
13 TRBJ1-5 - - TRBV19 TGTGCCAGTAGTATCGCGGGGAATCAGCCCCAGCATTTT CASSIAGNQPQHF
17 TRBJ2-3 TRBD2 - TRBV5-6 TGTGCCAGCAGCTTGGTGGGAAGGACTAGCGGCACAGATACGCAGTATTTT CASSLVGRTSGTDTQYF
14 TRBJ1-2 - - TRBV3-1/TRBV3-2 TGTGCCAGCAGCCAAGATGCAGGCCACTATGGCTACACCTTC CASSQDAGHYGYTF
16 TRBJ2-2 - few TRBV11-3 TGTGCCAGCAGAACTCGGGCAGGAGGTTCGACCGGGGAGCTGTTTTTT CASRTRAGGSTGELFF
19 TRBJ2-7 TRBD1 - TRBV5-4 TGTGCCAGCAGCTCCCGGGACAGGGGGCGCCTGCGGAGCTCCTACGAGCAGTACTTC CASSSRDRGRLRSSYEQYF
13 TRBJ2-5 - few TRBV29-1 TGCAGCGCCCGGTGGGGGCGCGGGGAGACCCAGTACTTC CSARWGRGETQYF
15 TRBJ2-7 TRBD1 - TRBV29-1 TGCAGCGTTGAAGAATGGGGCAGGGGGTCCTACGAGCAGTACTTC CSVEEWGRGSYEQYF
15 TRBJ2-2 TRBD1 few TRBV5-5 TGTGCCAGCAGCCCGACAGGGGGCGCGACCGGGGAGCTGTTTTTT CASSPTGGATGELFF
13 TRBJ1-1 - - TRBV5-1 TGCGCCAGCAGCTTGGCCGTTCAGGCTGAAGCTTTCTTT CASSLAVQAEAFF
12 TRBJ1-5 - - TRBV27 TGTGCCAGCAGTTTCCTAAATCAGCCCCAGCATTTT CASSFLNQPQHF
14 TRBJ2-7 - - TRBV11-2 TGTGCCAGCAGCTTAGAACGCGGCTCCTACGAGCAGTACTTC CASSLERGSYEQYF
15 TRBJ2-1 - - TRBV2 TGTGCCAGCATGAAACTAGCTACAGCCTACAATGAGCAGTTCTTC CASMKLATAYNEQFF